The rows below give T cell receptor beta chains drawn from one sample of a study of blood T cells in healthy people across ages. In TCRdb, the 5' RACE reads were re-called with MiXCR into one record per CDR3 protein. The table includes approximately 1,000,000 distinct CDR3 sequences, around two fifths detected once. Sequences were obtained from blood. All receptors derive from a man between 18 and 35 years old in good health. CDR3s include the opening cysteine and the closing phenylalanine or tryptophan. Size is omitted from some rows. Given values are once, few, many or a class for expanded clones.

len	abundance	j_gene	v_gene	CDR3aa
14	few	TRBJ2-3	TRBV20-1	CSARNQVSTDTQYF
13	once	TRBJ2-2	TRBV20-1	CSASPLLTGELFF
16	few	TRBJ1-1	TRBV7-2	CASSLAVETLNTEAFF
13	NA	TRBJ2-3	TRBV6-5	CASSYSREDTQYF
14	NA	TRBJ1-2	TRBV30	CAWSVKGVAYGYTF
15	few	TRBJ1-2	TRBV6-2/TRBV6-3	CASSSLQGAGDGYTF
15	NA	TRBJ1-2	TRBV12-3/TRBV12-4	CASSFRQGAISGYTF
15	NA	TRBJ1-1	TRBV6-5	CASRGQGLMNTEAFF
17	NA	TRBJ1-4	TRBV11-2	CASSLDSLGMTNEKLFF
15	few	TRBJ2-1	TRBV9	CASSVGGNSYNEQFF
15	few	TRBJ1-1	TRBV5-1	CASSLSRQVGTEAFF
13	once	TRBJ1-5	TRBV3-1	CASSPSRGQPQHF
11	NA	TRBJ1-1	TRBV20-1	CSARKQAFAFF
11	few	TRBJ1-2	TRBV27	CASTGGNGYTF
13	NA	TRBJ1-5	TRBV21-1	CASSEVGNRPQHF
12	many	TRBJ2-1	TRBV14	CASSQQNNEQFF
14	NA	TRBJ2-3	TRBV7-9	CAGSSAGSTDTQYF
22	few	TRBJ2-1	TRBV6-5	CASSYSTIRGLAGGSSYNEQFF
13	few	TRBJ1-1	TRBV2	CASLGRENTEAFF
15	NA	TRBJ1-5	TRBV12-3/TRBV12-4	CASSLTVRPNQPQHF
15	NA	TRBJ1-2	TRBV10-2	CASSEPRGQHYGYTF
14	few	TRBJ1-5	TRBV7-9	CATAGSNGNQPQHF
12	once	TRBJ2-1	TRBV2	CASSGGGSPQFF
13	few	TRBJ1-2	TRBV12-3/TRBV12-4	CASSPRGAHGYTF
12	NA	TRBJ2-3	TRBV27	CASSPDWATQYF
14	NA	TRBJ2-5	TRBV2	CASSEEGWQETQYF
13	many	TRBJ2-1	TRBV9	CASSVGQYNEQFF
14	NA	TRBJ2-1	TRBV10-3	CAIRAGGPKNEQFF
16	NA	TRBJ2-3	TRBV9	CASSVGEGMGTDTRYF
14	NA	TRBJ1-2	TRBV30	CAWRRAGVQYGYTF
14	NA	TRBJ2-1	TRBV12-3/TRBV12-4	CASSQLWVLDEQFF
15	NA	TRBJ1-2	TRBV5-1	CAGHEGAGLEYGYTF
15	few	TRBJ2-3	TRBV6-6	CASSQRQGAVDTQYF
17	NA	TRBJ2-6	TRBV7-2	CASRRDRGSSGANVLTF
16	NA	TRBJ2-3	TRBV20-1	CSASGFGPAGTDTQYF
14	few	TRBJ1-5	TRBV20-1	CSASRLGATQPQHF
13	few	TRBJ1-1	TRBV20-1	CSVKGRVNTEAFF
15	NA	TRBJ2-3	TRBV14	CASSRAGTSGDTQYF
15	few	TRBJ2-1	TRBV29-1	CSANRRDRGNNEQFF
15	NA	TRBJ2-5	TRBV7-9	CASSLVWDSQETQYF
15	NA	TRBJ1-1	TRBV3-1	CASSSRRRLNTEAFF